Following are 4 T cell receptor beta chains from one sample sequenced in a study of cytomegalovirus exposure and HLA in healthy donors. PCR used 60 Vbeta primers and 13 Jbeta primers. Assay: immunoSEQ multiplex PCR; the TCRdb copy retains only in-frame clones and omits some. The repertoire consists of 120,000 or so clones, with 60% to 80% occurring once and the leading ten covering around 4%. The sequencing sample was made of PBMCs. The origin of the receptors is a man in his thirties or forties in good health and CMV-seronegative.

The J gene is TRBJ2-3, the V gene TRBV9; D might be TRBD2 (6 bases). This CDR3 spans 16 amino acids. Germline values: CDR1 SGDLS, CDR2 YYNGEE. The germline V and J ends were trimmed by 3 bases and 2 bases, with 16 bases remaining between them. In DNA form, the CDR3 reads TGTGCCAGCAGCGGGTACGGGGGTCCCCCCACAGATACGCAGTATTTT. Amino acid sequence: CASSGYGGPPTDTQYF.

The chain couples TRBV5-1 to TRBJ2-5; possible D gene TRBD2, 5 bases. This CDR3 is 14 amino acids long. Germline CDR1 and CDR2: SGHRS and YFSETQ. V lost 2 bases, J lost 1 base, and 9 bases lay in between. The CDR3 bases are TGCGCCAGCAGCTTCGGGCGGGTCCAAGAGACCCAGTACTTC. This gives the protein CASSFGRVQETQYF.

The V call is TRBV5-1, the J call TRBJ2-3, with TRBD1 identical over 9 bases. Germline-derived CDR1 and CDR2 are SGHRS and YFSETQ. This CDR3 region has 17 residues. V was clipped by 0 bases and J by 2 bases; unmatched bases: 7. The CDR3 protein is CASSLAQDRGFTDTQYF. In nucleotides, the CDR3 is TGCGCCAGCAGCTTGGCCCAGGACAGGGGTTTCACAGATACGCAGTATTTT.

The gene calls are TRBV2 and TRBJ2-5, with TRBD2 matching over 11 bases. V was pared by 5 bases and J by 0 bases, with 2 bases of the junction left unmatched. CDR3 length: 15 amino acids. Germline V lookup: CDR1 SNHLY, CDR2 FYNNEI. As DNA, the CDR3 is TGTGCCAGCAGTCCTAGCGGGGGGAACCAAGAGACCCAGTACTTC. It specifies CASSPSGGNQETQYF.